This TCR beta chain was recorded in a study of shared clonotypes between healthy human individuals. Overall study context: Per donor, three plates held CD4 naive cells, three held CD4 memory, two held CD8 naive and one held CD8 memory.

The CDR3 consists of 14 residues. CDR1 is KGHSH, CDR2 LQKENI, per germline. The ends lost 5 bases at V and 2 bases at J; junction bases unmatched: 5. Generated by immunoSEQ multiplex PCR, the TCRdb table keeps only in-frame clones and is missing some. The top ten hold roughly 0.14% of the sample, which has about 2,500,000 clones, roughly 92% seen once. The V and J genes are TRBV18 and TRBJ1-2; 7 bases map to TRBD1. The clonotype was recovered from a young man in good health. Sequencing was done on a sample of naive CD4+ T cells sorted from blood. Subset defined: CD45RA+ positively selected. CDR3 DNA: TGTGCCAGCTCAACCCAGGGGGGGAACTATGGCTACACCTTC. This translates into CASSTQGGNYGYTF.